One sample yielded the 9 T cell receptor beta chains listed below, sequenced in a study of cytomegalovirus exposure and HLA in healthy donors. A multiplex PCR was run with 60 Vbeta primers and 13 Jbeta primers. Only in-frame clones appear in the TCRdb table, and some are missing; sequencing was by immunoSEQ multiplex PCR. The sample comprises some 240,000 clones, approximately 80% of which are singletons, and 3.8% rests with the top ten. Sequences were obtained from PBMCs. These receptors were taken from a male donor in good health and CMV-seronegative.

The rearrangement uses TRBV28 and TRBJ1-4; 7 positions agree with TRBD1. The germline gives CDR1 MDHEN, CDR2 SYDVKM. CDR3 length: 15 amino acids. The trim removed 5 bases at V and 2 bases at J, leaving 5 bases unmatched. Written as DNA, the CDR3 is TGTGCCAGCAGTCTGACAGGGTTTACTAATGAAAAACTGTTTTTT. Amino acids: CASSLTGFTNEKLFF.

The CDR3 DNA is TGTGCCAGCAGCCTGCTAGGTCTCTTCAGTGAGCAGTTCTTC. It yields the protein CASSLLGLFSEQFF. This chain connects TRBV9 to TRBJ2-1; D is uncertain. The CDR3 totals 14 residues. V lost 4 bases to trimming and J lost 9 bases, with 17 bases between them. The germline gives CDR1 SGDLS, CDR2 YYNGEE.

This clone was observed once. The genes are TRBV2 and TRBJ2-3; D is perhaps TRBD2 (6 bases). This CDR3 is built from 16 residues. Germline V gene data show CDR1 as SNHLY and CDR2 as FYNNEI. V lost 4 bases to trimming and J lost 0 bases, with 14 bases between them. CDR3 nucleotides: TGTGCCAGCAGTGGGGCCCGGGGGTTTAGCACAGATACGCAGTATTTT. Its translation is CASSGARGFSTDTQYF.

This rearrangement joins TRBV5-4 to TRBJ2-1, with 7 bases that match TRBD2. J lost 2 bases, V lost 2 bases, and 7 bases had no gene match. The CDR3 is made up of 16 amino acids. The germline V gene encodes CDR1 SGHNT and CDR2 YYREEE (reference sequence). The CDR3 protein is CASSFGAGDPYNEQFF. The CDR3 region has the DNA TGTGCCAGCAGCTTTGGGGCGGGAGATCCCTACAATGAGCAGTTCTTC.

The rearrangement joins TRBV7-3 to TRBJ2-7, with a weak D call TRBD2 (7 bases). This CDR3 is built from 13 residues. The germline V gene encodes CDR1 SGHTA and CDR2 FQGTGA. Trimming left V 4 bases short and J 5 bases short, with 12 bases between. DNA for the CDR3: TGTGCCAGCAGCTCCCCGGGGGGCCACGAGCAGTACTTC. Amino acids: CASSSPGGHEQYF.

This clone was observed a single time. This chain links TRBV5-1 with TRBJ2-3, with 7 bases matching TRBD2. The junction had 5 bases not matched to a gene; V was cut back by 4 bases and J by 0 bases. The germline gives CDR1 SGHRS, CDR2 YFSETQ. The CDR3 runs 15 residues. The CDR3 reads CASSATSASTDTQYF. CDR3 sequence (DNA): TGCGCCAGCAGCGCTACTAGCGCAAGCACAGATACGCAGTATTTT.

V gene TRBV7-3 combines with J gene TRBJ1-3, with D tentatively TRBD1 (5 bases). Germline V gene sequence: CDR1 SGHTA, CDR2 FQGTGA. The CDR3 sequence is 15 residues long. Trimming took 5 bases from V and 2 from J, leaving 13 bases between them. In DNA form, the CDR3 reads TGTGCCAGCAGCACCGGGGGGGGAGCTGGAAACACCATATATTTT. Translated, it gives CASSTGGGAGNTIYF. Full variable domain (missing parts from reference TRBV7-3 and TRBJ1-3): GAGVSQTPSNKVTEKGKYVELRCDPISGHTALYWYRQSLGQGPEFLIYFQGTGAADDSGLPNDRFFAVRPEGSVSTLKIQRTERGDSAVYLCASSTGGGAGNTIYFGEGSWLTVV.

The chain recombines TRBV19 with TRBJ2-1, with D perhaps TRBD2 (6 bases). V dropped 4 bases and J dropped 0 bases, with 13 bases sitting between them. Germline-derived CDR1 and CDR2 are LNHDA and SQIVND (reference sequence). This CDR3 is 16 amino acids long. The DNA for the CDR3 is TGTGCCAGTAGTAAGCTACAGACTAGCTCCTACAATGAGCAGTTCTTC. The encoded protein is CASSKLQTSSYNEQFF.

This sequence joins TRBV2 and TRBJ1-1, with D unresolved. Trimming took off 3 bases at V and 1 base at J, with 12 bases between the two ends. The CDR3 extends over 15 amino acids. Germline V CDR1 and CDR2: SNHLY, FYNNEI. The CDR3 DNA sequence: TGTGCCAGCAGTGACAGGTCTTCCTCGAACACTGAAGCTTTCTTT. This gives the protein CASSDRSSSNTEAFF.